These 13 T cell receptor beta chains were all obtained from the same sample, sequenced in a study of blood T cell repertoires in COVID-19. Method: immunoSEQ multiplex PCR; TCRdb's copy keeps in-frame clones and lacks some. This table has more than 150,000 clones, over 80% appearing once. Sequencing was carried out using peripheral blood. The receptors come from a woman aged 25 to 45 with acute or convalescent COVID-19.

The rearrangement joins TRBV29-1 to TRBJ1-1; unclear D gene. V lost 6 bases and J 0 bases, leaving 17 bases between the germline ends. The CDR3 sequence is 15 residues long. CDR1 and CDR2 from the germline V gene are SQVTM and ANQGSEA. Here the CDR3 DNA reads TGCAGCGTCGAAACATCACTGGGAGTGAACACTGAAGCTTTCTTT. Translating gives CSVETSLGVNTEAFF. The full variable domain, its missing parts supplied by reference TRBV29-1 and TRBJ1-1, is SAVISQKPSRDICQRGTSLTIQCQVDSQVTMMFWYRQQPGQSLTLIATANQGSEATYESGFVIDKFPISRPNLTFSTLTVSNMSPEDSSIYLCSVETSLGVNTEAFFGQGTRLTVV.

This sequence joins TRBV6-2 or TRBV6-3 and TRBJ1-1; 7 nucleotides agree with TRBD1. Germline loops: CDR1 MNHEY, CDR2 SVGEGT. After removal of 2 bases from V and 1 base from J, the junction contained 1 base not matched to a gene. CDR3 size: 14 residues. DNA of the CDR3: TGTGCCAGCAGTTACAGGGGGCGGAACACTGAAGCTTTCTTT. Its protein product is CASSYRGRNTEAFF.

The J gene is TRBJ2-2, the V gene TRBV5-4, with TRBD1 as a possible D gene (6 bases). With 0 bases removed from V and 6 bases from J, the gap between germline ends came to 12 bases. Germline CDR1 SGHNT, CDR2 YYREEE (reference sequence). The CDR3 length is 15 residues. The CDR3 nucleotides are TGTGCCAGCAGCTTGGTGGGGGCGAGGTCCGGGGAGCTGTTTTTT. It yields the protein CASSLVGARSGELFF.

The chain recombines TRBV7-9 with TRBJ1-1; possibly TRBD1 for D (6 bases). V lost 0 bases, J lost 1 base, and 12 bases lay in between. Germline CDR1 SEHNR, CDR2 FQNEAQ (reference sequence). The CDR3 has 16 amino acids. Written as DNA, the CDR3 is TGTGCCAGCAGCTTAGCGGTAAGGACAGCGAACACTGAAGCTTTCTTT. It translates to CASSLAVRTANTEAFF.

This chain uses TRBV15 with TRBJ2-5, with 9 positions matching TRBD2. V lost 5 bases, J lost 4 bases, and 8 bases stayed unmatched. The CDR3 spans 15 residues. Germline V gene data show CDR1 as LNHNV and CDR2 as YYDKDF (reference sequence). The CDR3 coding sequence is TGTGCCACCAGCCGGGGCGGGAGGGGAGGAGAGACCCAGTACTTC. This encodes CATSRGGRGGETQYF. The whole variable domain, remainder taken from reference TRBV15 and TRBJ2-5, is DAMVIQNPRYQVTQFGKPVTLSCSQTLNHNVMYWYQQKSSQAPKLLFHYYDKDFNNEADTPDNFQSRRPNTSFCFLDIRSPGLGDTAMYLCATSRGGRGGETQYFGPGTRLLVL.

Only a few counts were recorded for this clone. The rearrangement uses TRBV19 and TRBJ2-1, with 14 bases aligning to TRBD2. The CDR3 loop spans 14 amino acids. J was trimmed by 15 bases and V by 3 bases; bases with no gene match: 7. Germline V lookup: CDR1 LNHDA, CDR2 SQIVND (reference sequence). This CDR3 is CASSMGTSGRIPFF. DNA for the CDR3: TGTGCCAGTAGTATGGGGACTAGCGGGAGAATCCCGTTCTTC.

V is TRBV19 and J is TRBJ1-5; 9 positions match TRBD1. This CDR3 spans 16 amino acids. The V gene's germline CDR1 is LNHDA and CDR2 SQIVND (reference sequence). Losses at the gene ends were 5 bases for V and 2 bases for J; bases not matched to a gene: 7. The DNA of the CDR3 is TGTGCCAGTAGTGCCCAAACAGGGGGCCGCAATCAGCCCCAGCATTTT. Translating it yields CASSAQTGGRNQPQHF.

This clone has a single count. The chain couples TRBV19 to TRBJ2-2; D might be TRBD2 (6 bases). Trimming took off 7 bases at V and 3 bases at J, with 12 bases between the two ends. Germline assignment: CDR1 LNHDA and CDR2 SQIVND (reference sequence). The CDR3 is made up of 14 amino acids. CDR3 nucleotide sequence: TGTGCCAGTAACCAACCGGGGGACACCGGGGAGCTGTTTTTT. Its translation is CASNQPGDTGELFF.

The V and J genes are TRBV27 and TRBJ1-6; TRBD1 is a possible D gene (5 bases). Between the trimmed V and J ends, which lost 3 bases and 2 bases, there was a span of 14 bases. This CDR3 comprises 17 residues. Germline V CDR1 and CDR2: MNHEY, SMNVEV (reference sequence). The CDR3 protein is CASSLMARVAYNSPLHF. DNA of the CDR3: TGTGCCAGCAGTTTGATGGCCAGGGTGGCCTATAATTCACCCCTCCACTTT.

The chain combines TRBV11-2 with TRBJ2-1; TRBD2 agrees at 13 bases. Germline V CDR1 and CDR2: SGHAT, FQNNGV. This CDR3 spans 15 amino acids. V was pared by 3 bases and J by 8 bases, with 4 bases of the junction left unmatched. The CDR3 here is CASSFTSGGVDEQFF. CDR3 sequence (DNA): TGTGCCAGCAGCTTTACTAGCGGGGGGGTGGATGAGCAGTTCTTC.

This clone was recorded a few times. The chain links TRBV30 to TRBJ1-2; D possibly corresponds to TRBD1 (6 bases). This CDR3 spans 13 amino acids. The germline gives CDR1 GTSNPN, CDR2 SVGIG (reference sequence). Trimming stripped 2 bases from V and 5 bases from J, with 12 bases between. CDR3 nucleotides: TGTGCCTGGAGTACAGGCCAGGGGTATGGCTACACCTTC. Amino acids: CAWSTGQGYGYTF.

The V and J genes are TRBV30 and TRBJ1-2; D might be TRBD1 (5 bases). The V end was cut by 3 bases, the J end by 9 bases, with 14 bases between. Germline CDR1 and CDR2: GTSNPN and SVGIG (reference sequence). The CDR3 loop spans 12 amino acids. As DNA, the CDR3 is TGTGCCTGGAGAGGGGACTTAAACAGCTACACCTTC. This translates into CAWRGDLNSYTF.

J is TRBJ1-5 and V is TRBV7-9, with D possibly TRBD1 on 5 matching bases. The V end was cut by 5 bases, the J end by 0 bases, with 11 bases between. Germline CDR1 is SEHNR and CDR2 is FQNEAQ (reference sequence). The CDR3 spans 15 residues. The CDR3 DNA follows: TGTGCCAGCAGCCCGCCAGGGCTTAGCAATCAGCCCCAGCATTTT. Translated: CASSPPGLSNQPQHF.